The T cell receptor beta chain described here comes from a study of beta chain features in type 1 diabetes. Turning to the study itself: No patient-donor differences in age, gender, total cells or subset yield. Whole-study results and caveats: Comparison showed that naive, central memory and Treg TCRB repertoires appeared more similar among patients than among healthy donors. The study found moderately but significantly shorter TCRB CDR3s in all four CD4+ subsets of Type 1 diabetes patients.

Over 95% purity was reached by all sorted populations. Trimming took 5 bases from V and 8 from J; bases not matched to a gene: 6. The germline CDR1 and CDR2 sequences are SGHTA and FQGNSA. This CDR3 spans 14 amino acids. Since all of the isolated RNA was reverse transcribed, expressed TCRB transcripts were what got sequenced. Sequencing was performed with immunoSEQ multiplex PCR; in TCRdb, only in-frame clones are kept and a portion is missing. Found here are 200,000 to 300,000 clones, roughly 30% of them singletons; the top ten hold approximately 4%. Remarks on this clone: Its antigen is not known.

The source material was central memory CD4+ T cells from blood. This clonotype was obtained from a man aged 25 to 45 in good health. The V gene is TRBV7-2, the J gene TRBJ2-1, with 10 bases aligning to TRBD2. CDR3 bases: TGTGCCAGCAGCCGCGCAAGCGGGAGGGATGAGCAGTTCTTC. Protein: CASSRASGRDEQFF. Using reference TRBV7-2 and TRBJ2-1 for the parts outside the CDR3, the full variable domain is GAGVSQSPSNKVTEKGKDVELRCDPISGHTALYWYRQSLGQGLEFLIYFQGNSAPDKSGLPSDRFSAERTGGSVSTLTIQRTQQEDSAVYLCASSRASGRDEQFFGPGTRLTVL.